The clone carrying this T cell receptor beta chain showed up many times. What it binds is unknown. The data were obtained in a study of T cells in Graves' hyperthyroidism and ophthalmopathy. Study-level points and caveats: Most thyroid clonotypes expanded above 0.001 appeared in blood too.

The V gene's germline CDR1 is SQVTM and CDR2 ANQGSEA. J lost 3 bases, V lost 6 bases, and 2 bases had no gene match. This CDR3 comprises 12 residues. Subjects aged 18 to 65 presented with newly diagnosed hyperthyroidism of less than 2 months' duration. Amplification of TCR beta CDR3 regions used RNA as the template. When the TCR CDR3 underwent first-round RT-PCR, the HTBI primer set was used. TCRdb reanalysed the multiplex PCR reads using MiXCR and keeps one entry per CDR3 protein. This table holds 300,000 to 400,000 distinct CDR3 sequences, 21% found once. The clonotype originates from a woman in her 50s with Graves' hyperthyroidism. Sequenced sample: blood. J is TRBJ2-7 and V is TRBV29-1, with TRBD1 matching over 10 bases. DNA of the CDR3: TGCAGCGTCGGACAGGGGGGCTACGAGCAGTACTTC. Translated: CSVGQGGYEQYF.